This T cell receptor (delta chain) was identified during a study of gamma-delta T cells after stem cell transplantation. TCRdb redid the clone calls on the RT-PCR reads with CATT. Of 1,000 to 1,500 delta-chain clones detected, approximately 1.9% appear once; the ten largest clones hold roughly a fifth. This clone is hyperexpanded within its sample. This CDR3 is also generated by other DNA sequences in the sample. The CDR3 sequence is 15 residues long. The germline V and J ends were trimmed by 3 bases and 0 bases, with 13 bases remaining between them. Germline CDR1 is GEAIGNYY and CDR2 is EKD. This chain uses TRDV2 with TRDJ1; perhaps TRDD3 as D (5 bases). This TCR was recovered from a human donor. It is not recorded whose cells these are; they may come from a transplant donor. Input material: gamma-delta T cells. DNA for the CDR3: TGTGCCTGTGACCCAATGGGGCAGTACACCGATAAACTCATCTTT. This codes for CACDPMGQYTDKLIF.